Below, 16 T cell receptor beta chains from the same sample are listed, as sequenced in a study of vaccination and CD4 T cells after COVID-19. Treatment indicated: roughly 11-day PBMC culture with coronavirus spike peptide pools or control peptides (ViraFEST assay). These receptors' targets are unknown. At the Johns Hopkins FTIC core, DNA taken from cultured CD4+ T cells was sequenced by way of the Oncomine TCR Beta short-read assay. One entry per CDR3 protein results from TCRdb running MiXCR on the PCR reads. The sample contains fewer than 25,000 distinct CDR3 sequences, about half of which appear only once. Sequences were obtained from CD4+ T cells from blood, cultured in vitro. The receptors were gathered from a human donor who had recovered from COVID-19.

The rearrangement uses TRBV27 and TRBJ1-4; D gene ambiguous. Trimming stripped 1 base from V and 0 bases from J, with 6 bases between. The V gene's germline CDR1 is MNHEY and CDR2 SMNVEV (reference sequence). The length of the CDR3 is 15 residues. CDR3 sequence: CASSLWAATNEKLFF. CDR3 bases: TGTGCCAGCAGTTTATGGGCAGCAACTAATGAAAAACTGTTTTTT.

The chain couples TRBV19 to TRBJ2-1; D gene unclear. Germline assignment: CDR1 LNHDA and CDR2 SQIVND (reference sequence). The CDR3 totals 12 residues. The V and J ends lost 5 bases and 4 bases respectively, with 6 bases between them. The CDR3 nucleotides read TGTGCCAGTAGTGCCTCGTACAATGAGCAGTTCTTC. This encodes CASSASYNEQFF.

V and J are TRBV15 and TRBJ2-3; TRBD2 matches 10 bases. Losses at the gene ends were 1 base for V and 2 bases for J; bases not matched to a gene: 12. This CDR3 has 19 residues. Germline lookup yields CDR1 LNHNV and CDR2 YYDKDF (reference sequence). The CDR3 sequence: CATSRGGARSGRATDTQYF. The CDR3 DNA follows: TGTGCCACCAGCAGAGGAGGGGCGCGGAGCGGGAGGGCCACAGATACGCAGTATTTT.

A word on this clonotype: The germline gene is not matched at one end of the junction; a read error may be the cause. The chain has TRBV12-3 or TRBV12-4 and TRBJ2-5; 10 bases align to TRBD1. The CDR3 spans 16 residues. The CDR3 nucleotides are TGTGCCAACAGTTCCTATTCCGGGACAGGGGAGCAGACCCAGTACTTC. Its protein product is CANSSYSGTGEQTQYF.

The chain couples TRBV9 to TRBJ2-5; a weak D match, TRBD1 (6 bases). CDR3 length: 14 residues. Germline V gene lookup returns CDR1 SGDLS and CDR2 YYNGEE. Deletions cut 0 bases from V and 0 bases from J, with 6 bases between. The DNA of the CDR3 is TGTGCCAGCAGCGTAGGGACAGACCAAGAGACCCAGTACTTC. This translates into CASSVGTDQETQYF.

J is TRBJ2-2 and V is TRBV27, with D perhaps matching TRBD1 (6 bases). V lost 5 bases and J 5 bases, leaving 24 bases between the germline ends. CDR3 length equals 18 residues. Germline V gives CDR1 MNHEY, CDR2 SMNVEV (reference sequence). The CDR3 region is CASSPLVNRAQRTGELFF. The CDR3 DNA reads TGTGCCAGCAGTCCTCTCGTCAACAGGGCCCAGAGGACCGGGGAGCTGTTTTTT.

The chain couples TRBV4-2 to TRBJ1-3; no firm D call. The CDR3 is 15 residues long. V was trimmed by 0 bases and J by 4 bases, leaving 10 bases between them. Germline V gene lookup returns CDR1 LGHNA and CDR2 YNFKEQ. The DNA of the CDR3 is TGTGCCAGCAGCCAAGACTCATCTAGCGGAAACACCATATATTTT. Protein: CASSQDSSSGNTIYF.

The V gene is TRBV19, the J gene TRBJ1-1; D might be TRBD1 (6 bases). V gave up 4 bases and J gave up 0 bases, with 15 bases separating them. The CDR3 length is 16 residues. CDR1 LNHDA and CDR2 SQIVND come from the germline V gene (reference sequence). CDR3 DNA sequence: TGTGCCAGTAGTAACTACAGGGAAGGGCTGAACACTGAAGCTTTCTTT. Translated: CASSNYREGLNTEAFF.

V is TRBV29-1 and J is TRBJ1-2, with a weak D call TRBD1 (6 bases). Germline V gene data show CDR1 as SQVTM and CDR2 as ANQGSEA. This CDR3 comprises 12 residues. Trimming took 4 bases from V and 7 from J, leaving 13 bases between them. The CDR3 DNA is TGCAGCGTTGCCCCGACAGGACTTGGCTACACCTTC. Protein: CSVAPTGLGYTF.

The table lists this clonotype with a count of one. The CDR3 sequence: CSSPGTGGTYGYTF. The CDR3 nucleotides are TGCAGCAGTCCCGGGACAGGGGGAACCTATGGCTACACCTTC. V and J are TRBV20-1 and TRBJ1-2; 11 nucleotides line up with TRBD1. There are 14 residues in the CDR3. Germline V gene sequence: CDR1 DFQATT, CDR2 SNEGSKA (reference sequence).

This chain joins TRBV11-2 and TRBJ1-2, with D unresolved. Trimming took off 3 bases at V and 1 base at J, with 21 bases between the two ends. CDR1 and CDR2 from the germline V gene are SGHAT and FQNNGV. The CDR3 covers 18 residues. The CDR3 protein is CASSFFLAKGTVNYGYTF. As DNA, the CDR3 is TGTGCCAGCAGCTTTTTTTTGGCCAAGGGCACAGTTAACTATGGCTACACCTTC.

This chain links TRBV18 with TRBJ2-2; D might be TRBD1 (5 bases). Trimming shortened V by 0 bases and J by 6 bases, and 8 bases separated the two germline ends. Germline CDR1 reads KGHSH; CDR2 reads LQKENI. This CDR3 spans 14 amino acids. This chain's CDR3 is CASSPPGVAGELFF. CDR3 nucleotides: TGTGCCAGCTCACCACCAGGGGTGGCCGGGGAGCTGTTTTTT. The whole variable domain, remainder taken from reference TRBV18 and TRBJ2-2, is NAGVMQNPRHLVRRRGQEARLRCSPMKGHSHVYWYRQLPEEGLKFMVYLQKENIIDESGMPKERFSAEFPKEGPSILRIQQVVRGDSAAYFCASSPPGVAGELFFGEGSRLTVL.

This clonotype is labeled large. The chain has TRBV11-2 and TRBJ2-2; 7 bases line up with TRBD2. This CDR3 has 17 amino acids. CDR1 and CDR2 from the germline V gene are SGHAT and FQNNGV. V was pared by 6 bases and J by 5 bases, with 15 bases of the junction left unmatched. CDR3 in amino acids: CASRPVGGREYTGELFF. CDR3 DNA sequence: TGTGCCAGCAGGCCAGTCGGGGGGAGGGAGTATACCGGGGAGCTGTTTTTT.

CDR3 nucleotides: TGTGCCACCAGTGATTTCATAATCAGCTCCTATAATTCACCCCTCCACTTT. Its protein is CATSDFIISSYNSPLHF. The chain combines TRBV24-1 with TRBJ1-6; D unclear. Germline V gene sequence: CDR1 KGHDR, CDR2 SFDVKD. V lost 1 base, J lost 0 bases, and 9 bases lay in between. The CDR3 sequence is 17 residues long.

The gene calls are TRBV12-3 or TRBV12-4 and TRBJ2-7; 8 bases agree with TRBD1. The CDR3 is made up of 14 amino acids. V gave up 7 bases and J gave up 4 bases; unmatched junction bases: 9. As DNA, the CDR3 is TGTGCCAGCAACCCTCAGGGGGCAAAGTACGAGCAGTACTTC. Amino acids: CASNPQGAKYEQYF.

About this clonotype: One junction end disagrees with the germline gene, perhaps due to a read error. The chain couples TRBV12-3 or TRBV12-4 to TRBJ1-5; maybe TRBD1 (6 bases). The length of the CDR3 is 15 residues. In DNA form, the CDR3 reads TGTGCCAGCACTTTAGGAGGGGGTAACAATCAGCCCCAGCATTTT. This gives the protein CASTLGGGNNQPQHF.